Sequencing of this TCR beta chain was carried out in a study of T-cell reconstitution after alpha-beta-depleted transplantation in children (dated by TCRdb to about 2016). For the wider study: T-cell immune reconstitution after TCRalphabeta/CD19-depleted allogeneic hematopoietic cell transplantation in children was quantitatively tracked in the study by means of TCR repertoire profiling.

This clonotype was seen at least ten times. Its recognized antigen is unknown. Qualities for individual bases were not recorded, and no much larger clone is one base off. The library was built by means of PCR. The listed sequencing device is Illumina HiSeq 2500. Molecular barcoding was employed in the preparation of TCR libraries, with unique molecular identifiers being used to normalize TCRbeta repertoire quantification. TCRdb handled the public reads itself, with Q25 trimming in fastp and clone calling in MiXCR, and kept productive beta chains. Merged by CDR3 protein, the rows form single entries marked with the most common genes and DNA. Present in this sample are about 610,000 distinct CDR3 sequences, about 10% of which were seen just once. Less than 5% of the sample is taken by the ten largest. CDR1 and CDR2, looked up from the germline V gene (reference sequence), are DFQATT and SNEGSKA. Spanning cysteine to phenylalanine, the CDR3 consists of 13 amino acids. The retained sequence is limited to the CDR3, 39 bases, with the frame set at the first base. V loses 5 bases of germline sequence and J loses 3 bases, and the interval between the two ends is 14 bases.

Material: PBMCs from the stem cell graft donor, obtained from the stem cell graft. The sequence links TRBV20-1 to TRBJ2-7, with no D gene named confidently. This TCR derives from a human donor who donated a stem cell graft to a child with acute myeloid leukemia. The nucleotide sequence reads as follows: TGCAGTGCTTACGACCACCGTCGCTACGAGCAGTACTTC. The translation is CSAYDHRRYEQYF.